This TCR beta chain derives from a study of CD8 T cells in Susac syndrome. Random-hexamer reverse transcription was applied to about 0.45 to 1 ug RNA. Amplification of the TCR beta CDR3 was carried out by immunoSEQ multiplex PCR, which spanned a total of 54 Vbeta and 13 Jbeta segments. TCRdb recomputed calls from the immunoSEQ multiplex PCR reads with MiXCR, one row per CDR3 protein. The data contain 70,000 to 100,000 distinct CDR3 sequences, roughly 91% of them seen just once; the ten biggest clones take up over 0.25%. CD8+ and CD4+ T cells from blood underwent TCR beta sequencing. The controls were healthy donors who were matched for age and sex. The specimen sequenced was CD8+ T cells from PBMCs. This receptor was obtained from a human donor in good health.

Here the CDR3 DNA reads TGCGCCAGCAGCCACAAGGACACCACAGATACGCAGTATTTT. Amino acids: CASSHKDTTDTQYF. The genes are TRBV4-1 and TRBJ2-3; D is perhaps TRBD1 (5 bases). The CDR3 has 14 residues. Germline lookup yields CDR1 MGHRA and CDR2 YSYEKL. Between the trimmed V and J ends, which lost 3 bases and 2 bases, there was a span of 9 bases.